This T cell receptor (beta chain) was sequenced during a study of Ad26.COV2.S vaccination and SARS-CoV-2 variants. For the study at large: Of the COV1001 trial arms, the Ad26.COV2.S arm included the donor. By the intramuscular route, Ad26.COV2.S was given once, or twice 56 days apart.

This clone was seen at least ten times. The treatment was: around 19 received Ad26.COV2.S at low or high dose, single or two shots; about 5 received placebo; per-sample allocation not given. Day 63 after the first injection of vaccine or placebo was the sampling time. The ends lost 2 bases at V and 5 bases at J; junction bases unmatched: 3. The CDR3 consists of 13 residues. CDR1 is KGHSY, CDR2 FQNENV, per germline. TCRdb keeps only in-frame clones here, not all; method: immunoSEQ multiplex PCR. Of 440,000 or so clones in the sample, about nine tenths were seen once. The source is a person between 18 and 65 years old who received the Ad26.COV2.S COVID-19 vaccine or a placebo. This sample comprised peripheral blood, obtained in a trial of Ad26.COV2.S vaccine versus placebo. V gene TRBV16 combines with J gene TRBJ2-7, with 7 bases identical to TRBD1. The CDR3 sequence: CASSQNRGDEQYF. The CDR3 coding sequence is TGTGCCAGCAGCCAAAACAGGGGCGACGAGCAGTACTTC. The full variable domain, in which reference TRBV16 and TRBJ2-7 provide the parts outside the CDR3, is GEEVAQTPKHLVRGEGQKAKLYCAPIKGHSYVFWYQQVLKNEFKFLISFQNENVFDETGMPKERFSAKCLPNSPCSLEIQATKLEDSAVYFCASSQNRGDEQYFGPGTRLTVT.